This TCR beta chain comes out of a study of control samples from healthy donors and cancer patients. The J segment lost 7 bases and the V segment lost 4 bases, leaving 8 bases of the junction unmatched. Germline CDR1 and CDR2: SGHTA and FQGNSA. The CDR3 length is 16 residues. Produced via immunoSEQ multiplex PCR; TCRdb's table is partial and in-frame only. The sample contains under 150,000 clones, 88% of which appear only once. Sequenced material: blood. This chain links TRBV7-2 with TRBJ1-5, with 12 bases lining up with TRBD1. The origin of this receptor is a woman aged 65 to 85 in good health. DNA for the CDR3: TGTGCCAGCAGCTCGTCCGGGACAGGGGGCGGGCAGCCCCAGCATTTT. Its protein product is CASSSSGTGGGQPQHF.